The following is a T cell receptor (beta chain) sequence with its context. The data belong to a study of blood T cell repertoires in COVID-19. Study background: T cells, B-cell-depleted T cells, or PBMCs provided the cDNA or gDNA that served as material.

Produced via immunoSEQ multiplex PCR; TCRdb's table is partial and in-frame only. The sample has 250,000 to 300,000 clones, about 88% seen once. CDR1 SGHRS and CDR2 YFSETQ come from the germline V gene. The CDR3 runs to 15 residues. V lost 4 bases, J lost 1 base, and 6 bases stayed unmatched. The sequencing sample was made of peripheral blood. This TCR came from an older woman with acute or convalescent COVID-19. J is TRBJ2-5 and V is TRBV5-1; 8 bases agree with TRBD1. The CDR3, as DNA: TGCGCCAGCAGCCAAGGACAGGGCACCCAAGAGACCCAGTACTTC. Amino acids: CASSQGQGTQETQYF.